This T cell receptor (beta chain) was sequenced for a study of cytomegalovirus exposure and HLA in healthy donors. CDR3 length: 13 residues. Per germline, CDR1 GTSNPN and CDR2 SVGIG (reference sequence). V lost 2 bases and J 3 bases, leaving 8 bases between the germline ends. As to this clone: Its specificity is unknown.

Findings of the study overall: A missense DCLRE1C variant was associated with V- and J-gene trimming of TCR beta chains in a later analysis, and an independent cohort replicated the association. Several V segments, TRBV6-2 and TRBV6-3 among them, could not be told apart and were dropped. An analysis that came later showed most CMV-associated TCR beta chains appearing HLA-restricted.

PCR was performed using 60 Vbeta and 13 Jbeta primers. Clones were sequenced by immunoSEQ multiplex PCR, and TCRdb holds only the in-frame ones, with some missing. Among approximately 82,000 clones listed, about a tenth were seen once. The J gene is TRBJ2-1, the V gene TRBV30; D is unresolved. This sequence was found in a man in his 60s in good health and CMV-seropositive. The specimen was PBMCs. Written as DNA, the CDR3 is TGTGCCTGGAGTCTCACCTACTACAATGAGCAGTTCTTC. This sequence encodes CAWSLTYYNEQFF.